This section outlines one T cell receptor (beta chain) sequence together with its context. What antigen it recognizes has not been identified. No much larger clone is present one base from it, and per-base qualities are unavailable. The source of the sample is a study of control samples from healthy donors and cancer patients (dated by TCRdb to 2018 to 2020). Preparation of the library involved the immunoSEQ multiplex PCR assay. The table was pulled from immuneACCESS by TCRdb, which kept in-frame rearrangements only. Such tables lose some clones; where checked, under half of the loss comes from unresolved V genes, and the rest has no known cause. Present in this sample are about 170,000 clones, 80% to 90% of which were seen just once. Of the sample, approximately 4.9% falls within the top ten clones. Via the germline V gene (reference sequence), CDR1 is SEHNR and CDR2 FQNEAQ. The cysteine opens and the phenylalanine closes a CDR3 of 14 amino acids. CDR3 DNA only is kept here, 42 bases in frame from base 1. Compared with germline, V lacks 6 bases and J lacks 4 bases; bases without a gene match: 6.

In this chain, TRBV7-9 is recombined with TRBJ2-1, and 7 bases in between align with TRBD1. The clonotype was recovered from a woman in her 30s in good health. Sequencing was performed on blood. The CDR3: CASSFPTGYNEQFF. The nucleotide sequence is TGTGCCAGCAGTTTTCCGACAGGGTACAATGAGCAGTTCTTC.